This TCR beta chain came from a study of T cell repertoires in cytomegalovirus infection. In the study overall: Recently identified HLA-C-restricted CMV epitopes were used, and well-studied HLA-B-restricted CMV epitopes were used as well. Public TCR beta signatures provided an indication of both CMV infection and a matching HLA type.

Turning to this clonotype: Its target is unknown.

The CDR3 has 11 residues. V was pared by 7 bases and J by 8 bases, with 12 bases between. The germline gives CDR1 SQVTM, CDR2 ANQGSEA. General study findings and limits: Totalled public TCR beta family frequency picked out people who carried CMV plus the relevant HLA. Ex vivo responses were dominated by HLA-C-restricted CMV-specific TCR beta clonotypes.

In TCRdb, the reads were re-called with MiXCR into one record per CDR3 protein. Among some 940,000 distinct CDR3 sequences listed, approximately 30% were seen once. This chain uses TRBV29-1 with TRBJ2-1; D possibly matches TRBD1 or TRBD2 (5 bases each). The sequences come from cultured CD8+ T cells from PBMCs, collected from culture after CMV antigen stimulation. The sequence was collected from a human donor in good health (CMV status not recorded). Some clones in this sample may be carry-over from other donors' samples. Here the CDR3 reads CSAPEGYEQFF. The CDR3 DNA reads TGCAGCGCCCCAGAGGGGTATGAGCAGTTCTTC.